Below, 9 T cell receptor beta chains from the same sample are listed, as sequenced in a study of blood T cell repertoires in COVID-19. The data were produced by immunoSEQ multiplex PCR, yet TCRdb's version contains in-frame clones alone and is incomplete. Of some 200,000 clones in the sample, around four fifths were seen once. Sequencing used peripheral blood. The receptors come from a woman in her 70s with COVID-19, enrolled during active disease.

This clone was counted only a few times. The chain links TRBV9 to TRBJ2-7; 8 positions agree with TRBD1. The trim removed 3 bases at V and 1 base at J, leaving 3 bases unmatched. From germline, CDR1 is SGDLS and CDR2 YYNGEE. This CDR3 has 14 residues. The CDR3 loop is CASSAGQASYEQYF. The CDR3 DNA reads as TGTGCCAGCAGCGCGGGACAGGCGTCCTACGAGCAGTACTTC.

This sequence joins TRBV7-2 and TRBJ2-1; 11 positions match TRBD2. CDR3 length equals 16 residues. Germline assignment: CDR1 SGHTA and CDR2 FQGNSA. V shed 5 bases, J shed 7 bases, and the junction held 10 bases outside the gene matches. The CDR3 reads CASSPGSGRARNEQFF. The CDR3 DNA follows: TGTGCCAGCAGCCCCGGTAGCGGGAGGGCCAGGAATGAGCAGTTCTTC.

CDR3 amino acids: CASSPQGFFEAFF. The DNA of the CDR3 is TGTGCCAGCTCACCTCAGGGATTCTTTGAAGCTTTCTTT. The V call is TRBV18, the J call TRBJ1-1, with D perhaps TRBD1 (5 bases). The CDR3 totals 13 residues. Per germline, CDR1 KGHSH and CDR2 LQKENI. Trimming cost V 3 bases and J 7 bases, with 12 bases left between them.

The rearrangement links TRBV6-5 to TRBJ2-1; 11 bases map to TRBD1. The CDR3 totals 14 residues. Germline-derived CDR1 and CDR2 are MNHEY and SVGAGI. With V trimmed by 6 bases and J by 9 bases, 7 bases remained unmatched. The CDR3 region is CASRGQGAGGEQFF. The CDR3 coding sequence is TGTGCCAGCAGAGGACAGGGGGCCGGAGGTGAGCAGTTCTTC.

The CDR3 reads CATKGGPGNTIYF. In DNA, the CDR3 is TGCGCCACCAAAGGGGGTCCCGGAAACACCATATATTTT. This sequence joins TRBV5-1 and TRBJ1-3, with a tentative D call TRBD1 (6 bases). V lost 9 bases and J lost 4, with 14 bases in between. Germline values: CDR1 SGHRS, CDR2 YFSETQ. The CDR3 covers 13 residues.

The chain joins TRBV19 to TRBJ1-1; the match to TRBD1 covers 7 bases. V gave up 5 bases and J gave up 7 bases; unmatched junction bases: 7. The CDR3 covers 13 residues. From germline, CDR1 is LNHDA and CDR2 SQIVND (reference sequence). CDR3 amino acids: CASSSDRDIEAFF. CDR3 sequence (DNA): TGTGCCAGTAGTTCCGACAGGGATATTGAAGCTTTCTTT.

The V gene is TRBV2, the J gene TRBJ1-3, with 9 bases lining up with TRBD1. The germline V gene has CDR1 SNHLY and CDR2 FYNNEI. J lost 4 bases, V lost 8 bases, and 6 bases had no gene match. The CDR3 covers 14 residues. The CDR3 region is CASLQGAVGNTIYF. CDR3 sequence (DNA): TGTGCCAGCCTACAGGGGGCTGTAGGAAACACCATATATTTT.

The chain carries TRBV6-5 and TRBJ2-7, with 13 nucleotides matching TRBD2. Unmatched junction bases numbered 5, after V lost 6 bases and J lost 3 bases. Germline loops: CDR1 MNHEY, CDR2 SVGAGI. The CDR3 totals 15 residues. CDR3 sequence reads: CASRRTSGRIYEQYF. The CDR3 nucleotides are TGTGCCAGCAGGCGGACTAGCGGGAGAATCTACGAGCAGTACTTC.

The chain combines TRBV2 with TRBJ1-5; 11 positions agree with TRBD1. The germline gives CDR1 SNHLY, CDR2 FYNNEI. Unmatched junction bases numbered 5, after V lost 6 bases and J lost 4 bases. This CDR3 comprises 15 residues. CDR3 nucleotides: TGTGCCAGCAGCACGGGGGACAGGGGGAATCAGCCCCAGCATTTT. It specifies CASSTGDRGNQPQHF.